This TCR beta chain was captured in a study of blood T cell repertoires in COVID-19. Across the whole study: The analysed material was cDNA or gDNA that came from T cells, B-cell-depleted T cells, or PBMCs.

CDR1 is MGHDK and CDR2 is SYGVNS in the germline V gene. The V gene lost 8 bases and the J gene lost 11 bases, with 24 bases spanning the gap. The length of the CDR3 is 14 residues. Under the authors' procedure: By means of reference gene primer amplification, nucleated cell counts were estimated. TCRdb keeps only in-frame clones here, not all; method: immunoSEQ multiplex PCR. V and J calls and clone size are copied from that table; D and trimming were computed from the DNA. The table has hundreds of thousands of clones, about 91% seen once. The sequencing sample was made of PBMCs or T cells enriched from blood (not recorded which). This sequence was found in a young woman with acute COVID-19. This chain uses TRBV25-1 with TRBJ1-1, with D hard to call. CDR3 bases: TGTGCCAGCGCACCCGGCCGGGATGTCGGTAGGGCTTTCTTT. Translated: CASAPGRDVGRAFF. Drawing the rest from reference TRBV25-1 and TRBJ1-1, the complete variable domain is EADIYQTPRYLVIGTGKKITLECSQTMGHDKMYWYQQDPGMELHLIHYSYGVNSTEKGDLSSESTVSRIRTEHFPLTLESARPSHTSQYLCASAPGRDVGRAFFGQGTRLTVV.